Presented here are 29 T cell receptor beta chains from one specimen sequenced in a study of blood T cell repertoires in COVID-19. Assay used: immunoSEQ multiplex PCR; TCRdb lists only in-frame clones, some missing. Among over 70,000 clones listed, approximately 77% were seen once. The sample was peripheral blood. The receptors derive from a woman older than 75 with acute or convalescent COVID-19.

In DNA, the CDR3 is TGTGCCATCAGTGACCGGGAGGGCGCGGGGGAGACCCAGTACTTC. Translation: CAISDREGAGETQYF. The genes are TRBV10-3 and TRBJ2-5, with 8 bases that match TRBD2. CDR3 length equals 15 residues. Germline CDR1 reads ENHRY; CDR2 reads SYGVKD. The V segment lost 3 bases and the J segment 5 bases; nucleotides outside the gene matches: 8.

The rearrangement joins TRBV4-2 to TRBJ1-2, with D maybe TRBD1 (6 bases). With 0 bases removed from V and 4 bases from J, the gap between germline ends came to 12 bases. CDR3 length: 15 amino acids. Germline V gene lookup returns CDR1 LGHNA and CDR2 YNFKEQ. The chain's CDR3 is CASSQERGGSYGYTF. DNA for the CDR3: TGTGCCAGCAGCCAAGAGAGGGGGGGCTCCTATGGCTACACCTTC.

This chain joins TRBV18 and TRBJ1-1; TRBD1 aligns across 9 bases. CDR1 and CDR2 from the germline V gene are KGHSH and LQKENI. Losses at the gene ends were 5 bases for V and 4 bases for J; bases not matched to a gene: 8. CDR3 length equals 15 residues. This CDR3 reads CASSAGTGTSTEAFF. The CDR3 DNA follows: TGTGCCAGCTCAGCCGGGACAGGGACTAGCACTGAAGCTTTCTTT.

The V call is TRBV9, the J call TRBJ1-2; 8 bases line up with TRBD1. The germline V gene encodes CDR1 SGDLS and CDR2 YYNGEE. V shed 2 bases, J shed 4 bases, and the junction held 4 bases outside the gene matches. The CDR3 is 14 residues long. This CDR3 reads CASSVGQGTYGYTF. The CDR3, as DNA: TGTGCCAGCAGCGTCGGACAGGGAACCTATGGCTACACCTTC.

The genes are TRBV24-1 and TRBJ2-7; TRBD1 agrees at 8 bases. Germline values: CDR1 KGHDR, CDR2 SFDVKD. There are 16 residues in the CDR3. Trimming at V came to 3 bases and at J to 5 bases, leaving 11 bases not matched to a gene. CDR3 DNA sequence: TGTGCCACCAGTGATCATACCCGGACAGGGCAGCACGAGCAGTACTTC. It codes for CATSDHTRTGQHEQYF.

The gene calls are TRBV3-1 (or the pseudogene TRBV3-2) and TRBJ2-2; 8 nucleotides agree with TRBD2. Germline CDR1 is LGHDT and CDR2 is YNNKEL (reference sequence). The CDR3 totals 16 residues. Losses at the gene ends were 4 bases for V and 5 bases for J; bases not matched to a gene: 9. The CDR3 sequence is CASSPRAGVGTGELFF. The CDR3 DNA sequence: TGTGCCAGCAGCCCCCGAGCGGGAGTTGGGACCGGGGAGCTGTTTTTT.

This clone was seen only a few times. The V gene is TRBV11-3, the J gene TRBJ2-5; a possible D gene is TRBD2 (6 bases). The V end lost 4 bases, the J end lost 1 base, and 10 bases lay between the germline ends. Germline-derived CDR1 and CDR2 are SGHNT and YENEEA. CDR3 length equals 14 residues. The CDR3 region has the DNA TGTGCCAGCAGCTCCGGAGGGAGCCAAGAGACCCAGTACTTC. Translating gives CASSSGGSQETQYF.

This clone has just one count. This rearrangement joins TRBV11-1 to TRBJ1-1, with D unresolved. From germline, CDR1 is SGHAT and CDR2 FQDESV (reference sequence). The ends were cut back, 1 base at V and 2 bases at J, with 5 bases in the middle. The CDR3 has 13 amino acids. The CDR3 loop is CASSLGENTEAFF. DNA for the CDR3: TGTGCCAGCAGCTTAGGAGAAAACACTGAAGCTTTCTTT.

This sequence joins TRBV19 and TRBJ2-2; 8 nucleotides agree with TRBD1. Trimming cost V 5 bases and J 6 bases; bases outside gene matches: 8. The CDR3 loop spans 15 amino acids. Germline loops: CDR1 LNHDA, CDR2 SQIVND (reference sequence). The CDR3 DNA reads TGTGCCAGTAGTCCCGACAGGGGAAATGCCGGGGAGCTGTTTTTT. Protein: CASSPDRGNAGELFF.

The chain carries TRBV20-1 and TRBJ2-7, with 7 bases aligning to TRBD1. CDR1 DFQATT and CDR2 SNEGSKA come from the germline V gene (reference sequence). The CDR3 is made up of 11 amino acids. V trimming: 5 bases; J trimming: 4 bases; junction bases outside the gene matches: 2. The CDR3 region has the DNA TGCAGTGCTTCACAGGGGTACGAGCAGTACTTC. This codes for CSASQGYEQYF.

The chain carries TRBV3-1 (or the pseudogene TRBV3-2) and TRBJ1-4; unclear D gene. The germline CDR1 and CDR2 sequences are LGHDT and YNNKEL (reference sequence). V lost 1 base and J 4 bases, leaving 7 bases between the germline ends. The length of the CDR3 is 14 residues. The CDR3 nucleotides read TGTGCCAGCAGCCAAGGCAGTTATAATGAAAAACTGTTTTTT. It is translated as CASSQGSYNEKLFF.

This clone was counted only a few times. V gene TRBV19 combines with J gene TRBJ1-2; maybe TRBD1 (5 bases). Germline CDR1 LNHDA, CDR2 SQIVND (reference sequence). Trimming shortened V by 6 bases and J by 6 bases, and 14 bases separated the two germline ends. This CDR3 comprises 13 residues. The CDR3 DNA follows: TGTGCCAGTAGAATTGGGGCTTCGAATGGCTACACCTTC. Residues: CASRIGASNGYTF.

The V call is TRBV7-9, the J call TRBJ1-2; D remains unclear. The germline V gene has CDR1 SEHNR and CDR2 FQNEAQ (reference sequence). V shed 1 base and J shed 3 bases, with 6 bases lying between them. The CDR3 extends over 13 amino acids. CDR3 DNA sequence: TGTGCCAGCAGCTTAGTCGACTACTATGGCTACACCTTC. It encodes CASSLVDYYGYTF.

The rearrangement joins TRBV7-2 to TRBJ1-2, with 9 bases identical to TRBD1. This CDR3 has 14 residues. Germline trimming cut 4 bases from V and 3 bases from J; bases unmatched to any gene: 3. Germline CDR1 is SGHTA and CDR2 is FQGNSA. This CDR3 is CASSWTGVDYGYTF. DNA of the CDR3: TGTGCCAGCAGCTGGACAGGGGTGGACTATGGCTACACCTTC.

Concerning this clone: An end of the junction does not agree with germline; a read error may underlie this. The rearrangement uses TRBV7-7 and TRBJ2-5; 7 nucleotides match TRBD2. Germline V lookup: CDR1 SSHAT, CDR2 FNYEAQ (reference sequence). CDR3 length: 14 residues. CDR3 nucleotide sequence: TGTGCTAGCAGCGGAAGCGGGGCCCAAGAGACCCAGTACTTC. As protein: CASSGSGAQETQYF.

This clone occurred once. This CDR3 is CASRTSGTDTQYF. Written as DNA, the CDR3 is TGTGCCTCGAGGACTAGCGGGACTGATACGCAGTATTTT. This chain joins TRBV25-1 and TRBJ2-3; 12 bases align to TRBD2. Germline V CDR1 and CDR2: MGHDK, SYGVNS. J lost 6 bases, V lost 11 bases, and 6 bases had no gene match. There are 13 residues in the CDR3.

The rearrangement links TRBV7-2 to TRBJ2-1; TRBD1 agrees at 9 bases. There are 16 residues in the CDR3. The V and J ends lost 5 bases and 9 bases, in that order; junction bases with no gene match: 14. Germline V gene sequence: CDR1 SGHTA, CDR2 FQGNSA. This CDR3 reads CASSLSSGTGYGEQFF. CDR3 in DNA: TGTGCCAGCAGCCTCTCGAGCGGGACAGGGTATGGTGAGCAGTTCTTC.

This clone came up a few times. The chain links TRBV5-8 to TRBJ1-4, with a weak D call TRBD1 (5 bases). The CDR3 contains 14 residues. The V gene lost 4 bases and the J gene lost 5 bases, with 12 bases spanning the gap. In germline, CDR1 is SGHTS, CDR2 YDEGEE. The CDR3 nucleotides are TGTGCCAGCAGCCCCGACAGTTGGAATGAAAAACTGTTTTTT. Its protein is CASSPDSWNEKLFF.

The sample holds a few counts of this clone. The chain has TRBV24-1 and TRBJ2-7, with TRBD1 identical over 12 bases. The V segment lost 3 bases and the J segment 2 bases; nucleotides outside the gene matches: 1. Germline values: CDR1 KGHDR, CDR2 SFDVKD. The CDR3 totals 15 residues. CDR3 DNA sequence: TGTGCCACCAGTGATGGGACAGGGGGCACCTACGAGCAGTACTTC. Residues: CATSDGTGGTYEQYF.

The gene calls are TRBV6-5 and TRBJ2-5; D is unclear. CDR3 length: 14 amino acids. Germline CDR1 is MNHEY and CDR2 is SVGAGI. V shed 4 bases and J shed 0 bases, with 9 bases lying between them. This chain's CDR3 is CASSLAPNQETQYF. The CDR3 bases are TGTGCCAGCAGTTTAGCCCCCAACCAAGAGACCCAGTACTTC.

The chain recombines TRBV6-5 with TRBJ2-1, with 7 bases aligning to TRBD2. The trim removed 6 bases at V and 2 bases at J, leaving 4 bases unmatched. The CDR3 has 14 residues. Per germline, CDR1 MNHEY and CDR2 SVGAGI. This CDR3 is CASRTGGPYNEQFF. In nucleotides, the CDR3 is TGTGCCAGCAGAACGGGGGGACCCTACAATGAGCAGTTCTTC.

The count of this clone is one. V usage is TRBV5-1 and J usage is TRBJ1-3; D may be TRBD1 (6 bases). The V end lost 0 bases, the J end lost 4 bases, and 11 bases lay between the germline ends. Germline V lookup: CDR1 SGHRS, CDR2 YFSETQ. The CDR3 consists of 15 residues. The CDR3 sequence is CASSLGPDRGNTIYF. In DNA, the CDR3 is TGCGCCAGCAGCTTGGGCCCTGACAGGGGAAACACCATATATTTT.

This sequence joins TRBV6-2 or TRBV6-3 and TRBJ2-1, with 7 bases lining up with TRBD2. Germline lookup yields CDR1 MNHEY and CDR2 SVGEGT. The CDR3 consists of 15 residues. The V gene end was trimmed by 6 bases and the J gene end by 2 bases; junction bases not matched to a gene: 7. CDR3 bases: TGTGCCAGCAGCGAAACTAGCGTCACCTACAATGAGCAGTTCTTC. Its protein is CASSETSVTYNEQFF.

This chain links TRBV7-9 with TRBJ2-3; D is possibly TRBD2 (6 bases). The germline V gene has CDR1 SEHNR and CDR2 FQNEAQ (reference sequence). V was clipped by 8 bases and J by 5 bases, with 11 bases between them. The CDR3 runs to 12 residues. The CDR3 region is CASAAGIDTQYF. DNA for the CDR3: TGTGCCAGCGCGGCGGGGATAGATACGCAGTATTTT.

V gene TRBV15 combines with J gene TRBJ2-2, with D unclear. The V gene's germline CDR1 is LNHNV and CDR2 YYDKDF (reference sequence). V was pared by 0 bases and J by 6 bases, with 5 bases between. The CDR3 has 13 residues. DNA for the CDR3: TGTGCCACCAGCAGAGATCATGCCGGGGAGCTGTTTTTT. Translation gives CATSRDHAGELFF.

The gene calls are TRBV18 and TRBJ1-1, with TRBD1 identical over 8 bases. This CDR3 is built from 15 residues. Germline V gene lookup returns CDR1 KGHSH and CDR2 LQKENI. Unmatched junction bases numbered 4, after V lost 1 base and J lost 3 bases. The chain's CDR3 is CASSPRQGADTEAFF. Here the CDR3 DNA reads TGTGCCAGCTCACCACGGCAGGGGGCAGACACTGAAGCTTTCTTT.

The chain uses TRBV5-1 and TRBJ2-3, with TRBD1 matching 8 bases. The germline V gene encodes CDR1 SGHRS and CDR2 YFSETQ. Unmatched junction bases numbered 9, after V lost 0 bases and J lost 12 bases. This CDR3 has 14 amino acids. The CDR3 loop is CASSLEQGRGHQYF. DNA of the CDR3: TGCGCCAGCAGCTTGGAGCAGGGCAGGGGGCACCAGTATTTT.

The chain couples TRBV6-5 to TRBJ1-2, with 7 bases fitting TRBD1. The CDR3 consists of 14 residues. Germline V CDR1 and CDR2: MNHEY, SVGAGI. With 7 bases clipped from V and 4 bases from J, the junction kept 9 bases outside the gene matches. DNA of the CDR3: TGTGCCAGCAAATACGGGCAGGGGGGCTATGGCTACACCTTC. This encodes CASKYGQGGYGYTF.

CDR3 in amino acids: CATSLGGSRTDTQYF. DNA of the CDR3: TGTGCCACTAGCCTGGGGGGGAGTAGGACAGATACGCAGTATTTT. The rearrangement links TRBV19 to TRBJ2-3, with 7 bases lining up with TRBD2. Germline CDR1 and CDR2: LNHDA and SQIVND (reference sequence). CDR3 length: 15 amino acids. Unmatched junction bases numbered 13, after V lost 10 bases and J lost 3 bases. Variable domain in full (rest from reference TRBV19 and TRBJ2-3): DGGITQSPKYLFRKEGQNVTLSCEQNLNHDAMYWYRQDPGQGLRLIYYSQIVNDFQKGDIAEGYSVSREKKESFPLTVTSAQKNPTAFYLCATSLGGSRTDTQYFGPGTRLTVL.